This T cell receptor beta chain is from a study of CD8 T cells in Susac syndrome. In regard to this clonotype: The antigen remains unidentified.

CDR3 length: 13 amino acids. CDR1 is LNHDA, CDR2 SQIVND, per germline (reference sequence). V was cut by 1 base and J by 5 bases, with 8 bases left in between. RNA was extracted with the RNeasy kit, and a quantity of roughly 0.5 to 1 ug was reverse transcribed using random hexamers. Amplification of the TCR beta CDR3 was carried out by immunoSEQ multiplex PCR, which spanned a total of 54 Vbeta and 13 Jbeta segments. One entry per CDR3 protein results from TCRdb running MiXCR on the immunoSEQ multiplex PCR reads. The table lists approximately 230,000 distinct CDR3 sequences, 93% of them singletons. Sequencing of TCR beta covered CD8+ and CD4+ T cells obtained from blood. General study findings and limits: The number of individuals included in the study's TCR sequencing and HLA analysis was acknowledged as relatively small.

This clonotype was obtained from a human donor with multiple sclerosis. The V gene is TRBV19, the J gene TRBJ2-5; no clear D. Sequencing input: CD4+ T cells from PBMCs. The CDR3 nucleotides read TGTGCCAGTAGTATAGGGGCCCGGGAGACCCAGTACTTC. Translated, it gives CASSIGARETQYF.